This T cell receptor (beta chain) was sequenced in a study of CD8 T cells in Susac syndrome. Reverse transcription of about 0.5 to 1 ug RNA was carried out with random hexamers. MiXCR, run by TCRdb on the immunoSEQ multiplex PCR reads, gives a single entry per CDR3 protein. The data show about 130,000 distinct CDR3 sequences, over 90% seen once. V was shortened by 2 bases and J by 2 bases, with 15 bases between the two germline ends. The CDR3 extends over 16 amino acids. Germline V gives CDR1 MNHEY, CDR2 SVGAGI. The receptor comes from a human donor with Susac syndrome. The sample consisted of CD8+ T cells from PBMCs. This chain connects TRBV6-5 to TRBJ2-5; D might be TRBD2 (5 bases). The CDR3 protein is CASSYPLLVWQETQYF. CDR3 bases: TGTGCCAGCAGTTACCCATTACTAGTTTGGCAAGAGACCCAGTACTTC.